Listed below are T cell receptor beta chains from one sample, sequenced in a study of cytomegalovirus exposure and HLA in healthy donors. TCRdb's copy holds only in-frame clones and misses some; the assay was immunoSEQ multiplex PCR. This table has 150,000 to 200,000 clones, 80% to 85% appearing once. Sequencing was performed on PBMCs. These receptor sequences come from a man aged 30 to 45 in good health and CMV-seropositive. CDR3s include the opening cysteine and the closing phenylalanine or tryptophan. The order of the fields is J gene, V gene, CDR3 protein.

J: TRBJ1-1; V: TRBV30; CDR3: CAWRVYRPNTEAFF
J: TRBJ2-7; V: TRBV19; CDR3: CASSIGGQVLYEQYF
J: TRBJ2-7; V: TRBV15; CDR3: CATSREAGVNEQYF
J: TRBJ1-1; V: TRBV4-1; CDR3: CASSQVLTGRTEAFF
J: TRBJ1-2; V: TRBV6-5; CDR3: CASSYSGGDLNYGYTF
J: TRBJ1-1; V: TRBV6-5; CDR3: CASSYLQGPYTEAFF
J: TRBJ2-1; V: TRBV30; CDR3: CAWSVGLAGGVGYNEQFF
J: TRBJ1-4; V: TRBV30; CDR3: CAWSSGSNEKLFF
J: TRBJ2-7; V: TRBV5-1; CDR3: CASSPSSGSSYEQYF
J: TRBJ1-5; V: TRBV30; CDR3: CAWTLGGDQPQHF
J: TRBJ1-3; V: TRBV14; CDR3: CASSQDRRASTIYF
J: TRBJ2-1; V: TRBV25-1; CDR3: CASRGDMGYNEQFF
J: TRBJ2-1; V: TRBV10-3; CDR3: CAISGAAGGPGNEQFF
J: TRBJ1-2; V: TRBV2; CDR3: CASREGKGGYGYTF
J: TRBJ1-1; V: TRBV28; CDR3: CASSPPPVNTEAFF
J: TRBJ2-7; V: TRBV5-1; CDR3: CASGGLAEGYEQYF
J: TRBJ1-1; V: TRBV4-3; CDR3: CASSRRTRVTEAFF
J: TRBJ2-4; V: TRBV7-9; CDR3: CASSLSGGAKNIQYF
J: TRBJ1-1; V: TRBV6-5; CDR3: CASRAQGQITEAFF
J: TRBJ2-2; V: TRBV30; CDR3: CAWGGERNTGELFF
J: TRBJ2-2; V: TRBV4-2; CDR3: CASSQDTGEGHGELFF
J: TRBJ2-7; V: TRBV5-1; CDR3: CASSFDRDSYEQYF
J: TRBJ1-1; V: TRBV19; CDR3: CASSMGLQGDTEAFF
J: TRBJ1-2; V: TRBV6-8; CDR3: CASSYSRDRGGYTF
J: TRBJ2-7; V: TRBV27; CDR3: CASSLADNSYEQYF
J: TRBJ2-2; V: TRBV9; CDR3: CASETGATGELFF